This entry lists 2 T cell receptor beta chains sequenced from one sample in a study of persistence of HIV-infected CD4 T cells. No antigen has been identified for these receptors. The stimulus was lysate of CMV-infected fibroblasts, 9 to 10 ug/mL. Sorted nonresponding memory CD4+ T cells were CD40L-negative, CD69-negative, CD45RO-high. Sequencing used immunoSEQ version 4 in survey mode. Some clones are missing from TCRdb's copy, which holds only in-frame ones; the method was immunoSEQ multiplex PCR. The table has over 25,000 clones, roughly 82% seen once. The sample here was CD4+ T cells sorted from PBMCs after roughly 18-hour stimulation, taken from a patient who received antiretroviral therapy. Every receptor here comes from an adult man with HIV who was CMV-seropositive.

The gene calls are TRBV7-8 and TRBJ2-2; D remains ambiguous. CDR1 and CDR2 from the germline V gene are SGHVS and FQNEAQ. The CDR3 loop spans 15 amino acids. V lost 1 base and J lost 1, with 7 bases in between. The CDR3 protein is CASSLDYLNTGELFF. The CDR3 nucleotides are TGTGCCAGCAGCTTAGACTACTTGAACACCGGGGAGCTGTTTTTT. The variable domain in full, with the rest retrieved from reference TRBV7-8 and TRBJ2-2, is GAGVSQSPRYKVAKRGQDVALRCDPISGHVSLFWYQQALGQGPEFLTYFQNEAQLDKSGLPSDRFFAERPEGSVSTLKIQRTQQEDSAVYLCASSLDYLNTGELFFGEGSRLTVL.

This chain uses TRBV5-6 with TRBJ2-7; the D is unclear. The germline V gene has CDR1 SGHDT and CDR2 YYEEEE. The CDR3 runs to 13 residues. Between the trimmed V and J ends, which lost 4 bases and 3 bases, there was a span of 11 bases. The CDR3 region has the DNA TGTGCCAGCAGCCGTCCTGTCGGCTACGAGCAGTACTTC. Amino acid sequence: CASSRPVGYEQYF.